This T cell receptor (beta chain) was observed in a study of beta chain features in type 1 diabetes. About the research overall: Cells sorted and examined across all samples totaled almost 110 million.

Per germline, CDR1 SGHTA and CDR2 FQGNSA. With 1 base removed from V and 3 bases from J, the gap between germline ends came to 13 bases. This CDR3 comprises 15 residues. On this clone itself: Its antigen is unknown.

General study results and limits: Type 1 diabetes patients had VDJ junctions that carried fewer insertions and more deletions.

Each donor gave one heparinised blood draw averaging roughly 100 mL. Since all of the isolated RNA was reverse transcribed, expressed TCRB transcripts were what got sequenced. TCRdb's copy holds only in-frame clones and misses some; the assay was immunoSEQ multiplex PCR. The sample lists almost 350,000 clones; around 20% were seen once. The chain carries TRBV7-2 and TRBJ2-7; no firm D call. The sequence was obtained from a woman aged 18 to 35 in good health. The sample taken for sequencing was naive CD4+ T cells from blood. CDR3 coding DNA: TGTGCCAGCAGCTTAGATGGCGCGGCCTACTACGAGCAGTACTTC. The encoded protein is CASSLDGAAYYEQYF.